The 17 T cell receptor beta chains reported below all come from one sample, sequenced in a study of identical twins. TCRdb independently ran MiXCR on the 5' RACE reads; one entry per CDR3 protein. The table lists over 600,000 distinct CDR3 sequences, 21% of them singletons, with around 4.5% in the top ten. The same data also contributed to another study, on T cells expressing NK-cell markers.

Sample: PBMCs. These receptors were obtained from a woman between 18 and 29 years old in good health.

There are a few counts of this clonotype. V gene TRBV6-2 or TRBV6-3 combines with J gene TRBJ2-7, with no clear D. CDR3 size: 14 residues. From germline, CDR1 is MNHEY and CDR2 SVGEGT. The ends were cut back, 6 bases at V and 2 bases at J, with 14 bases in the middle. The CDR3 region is CASSPHTSAYEQYF. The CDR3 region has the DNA TGTGCCAGCAGCCCCCATACTTCCGCCTACGAGCAGTACTTC.

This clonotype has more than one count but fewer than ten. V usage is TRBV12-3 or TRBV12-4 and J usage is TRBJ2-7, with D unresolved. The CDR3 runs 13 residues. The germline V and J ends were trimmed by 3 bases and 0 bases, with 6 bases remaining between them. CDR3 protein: CASSFSNSYEQYF. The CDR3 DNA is TGTGCCAGCAGTTTCAGCAACTCCTACGAGCAGTACTTC.

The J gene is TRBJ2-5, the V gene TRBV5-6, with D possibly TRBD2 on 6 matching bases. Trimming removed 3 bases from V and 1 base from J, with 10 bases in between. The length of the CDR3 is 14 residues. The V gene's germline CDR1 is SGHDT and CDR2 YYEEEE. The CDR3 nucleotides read TGTGCCAGCAGCTGGCTAGCGTCCCAAGAGACCCAGTACTTC. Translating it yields CASSWLASQETQYF.

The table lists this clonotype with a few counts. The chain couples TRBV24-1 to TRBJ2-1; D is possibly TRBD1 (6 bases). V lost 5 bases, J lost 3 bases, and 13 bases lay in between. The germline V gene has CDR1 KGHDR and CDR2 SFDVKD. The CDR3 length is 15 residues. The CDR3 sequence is CATSATGTRYNEQFF. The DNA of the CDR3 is TGTGCCACCAGTGCGACCGGGACACGCTACAATGAGCAGTTCTTC.

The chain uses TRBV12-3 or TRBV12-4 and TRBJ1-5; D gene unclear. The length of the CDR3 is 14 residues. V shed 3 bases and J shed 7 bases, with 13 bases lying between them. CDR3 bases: TGTGCCAGCAGTTTCGTCTCGGAAGAGCAGCCCCAGCATTTT. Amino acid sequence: CASSFVSEEQPQHF.

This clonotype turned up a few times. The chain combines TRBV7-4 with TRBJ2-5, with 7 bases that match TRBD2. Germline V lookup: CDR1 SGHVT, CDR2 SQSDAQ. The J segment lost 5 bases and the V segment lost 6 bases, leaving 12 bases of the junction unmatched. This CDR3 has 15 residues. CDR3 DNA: TGTGCCAGCAGTGGTGCGGGAGCGGGGATGGAGACCCAGTACTTC. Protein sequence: CASSGAGAGMETQYF.

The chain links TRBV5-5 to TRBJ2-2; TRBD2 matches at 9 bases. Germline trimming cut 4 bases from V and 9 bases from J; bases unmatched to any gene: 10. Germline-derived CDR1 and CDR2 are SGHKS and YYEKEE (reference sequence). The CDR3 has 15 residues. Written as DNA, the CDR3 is TGTGCCAGCAGCCGGACGCGGGGGGGCTCCTGGGAGCTGTTTTTT. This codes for CASSRTRGGSWELFF.

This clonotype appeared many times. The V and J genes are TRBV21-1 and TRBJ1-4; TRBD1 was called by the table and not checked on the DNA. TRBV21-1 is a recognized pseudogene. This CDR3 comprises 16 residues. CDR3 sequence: CASSHNLTETNEKLFF. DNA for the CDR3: TGTGCCAGCAGCCACAACCTGACAGAGACTAATGAAAAACTGTTTTTT.

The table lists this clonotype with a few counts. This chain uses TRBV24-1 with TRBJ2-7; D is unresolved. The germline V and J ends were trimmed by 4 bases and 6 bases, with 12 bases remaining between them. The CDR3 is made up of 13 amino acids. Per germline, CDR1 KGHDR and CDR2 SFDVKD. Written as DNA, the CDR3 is TGTGCCACCAGTGAAGGCAGTCGGTCCGAGCAGTACTTC. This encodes CATSEGSRSEQYF.

The CDR3 nucleotides are TGTGCCAGCAGTTGGATCCCAGCCATGAACACTGAAGCTTTCTTT. Translation: CASSWIPAMNTEAFF. This chain joins TRBV12-3 or TRBV12-4 and TRBJ1-1; no firm D call. CDR3 length: 15 residues. V was clipped by 4 bases and J by 0 bases, with 12 bases between them.

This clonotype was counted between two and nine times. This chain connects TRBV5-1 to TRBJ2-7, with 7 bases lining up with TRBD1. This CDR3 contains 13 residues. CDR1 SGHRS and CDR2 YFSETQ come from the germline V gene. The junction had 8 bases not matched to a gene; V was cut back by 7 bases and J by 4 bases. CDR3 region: CASAGTATYEQYF. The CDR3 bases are TGCGCCAGCGCCGGGACAGCTACTTACGAGCAGTACTTC.

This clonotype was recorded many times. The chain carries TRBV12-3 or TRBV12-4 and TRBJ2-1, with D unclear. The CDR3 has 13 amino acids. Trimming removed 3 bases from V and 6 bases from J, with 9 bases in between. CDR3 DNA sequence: TGTGCCAGCAGTTTTGGGGTATTCAATGAGCAGTTCTTC. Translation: CASSFGVFNEQFF.

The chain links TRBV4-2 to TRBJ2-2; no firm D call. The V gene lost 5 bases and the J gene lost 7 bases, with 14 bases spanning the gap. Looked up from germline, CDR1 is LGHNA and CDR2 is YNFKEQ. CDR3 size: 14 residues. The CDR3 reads CASSSYPSVGELFF. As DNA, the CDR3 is TGTGCCAGCAGCTCCTACCCCTCCGTCGGGGAGCTGTTTTTT.

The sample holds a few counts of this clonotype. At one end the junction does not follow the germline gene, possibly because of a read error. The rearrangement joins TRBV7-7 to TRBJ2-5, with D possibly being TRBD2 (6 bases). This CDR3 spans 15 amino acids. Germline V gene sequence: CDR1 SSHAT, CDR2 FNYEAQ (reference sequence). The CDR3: CASSLAVAGQETQYF. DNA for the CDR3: TGTGCTAGCAGCTTAGCGGTGGCGGGGCAAGAGACCCAGTACTTC.

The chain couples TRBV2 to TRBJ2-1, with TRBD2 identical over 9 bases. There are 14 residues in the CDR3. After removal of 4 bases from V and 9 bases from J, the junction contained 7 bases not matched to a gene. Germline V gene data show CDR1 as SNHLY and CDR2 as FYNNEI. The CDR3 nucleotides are TGTGCCAGCAGTGTAGGCGGGGGGGCCGGTGAGCAGTTCTTC. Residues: CASSVGGGAGEQFF.

CDR3 sequence (DNA): TGTGCCGACCGGGGGATACAGGGAGGAGTCTCGACTGAAGCTTTCTTT. This encodes CADRGIQGGVSTEAFF. The V call is TRBV7-2, the J call TRBJ1-1, with D perhaps TRBD1 (6 bases). The CDR3 sequence is 16 residues long. In germline, CDR1 is SGHTA, CDR2 FQGNSA. The V gene lost 11 bases and the J gene lost 5 bases, with 27 bases spanning the gap.

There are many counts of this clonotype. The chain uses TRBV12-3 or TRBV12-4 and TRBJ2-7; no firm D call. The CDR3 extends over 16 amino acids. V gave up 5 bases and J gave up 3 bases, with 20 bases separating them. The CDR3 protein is CASSPLTTYLNYEQYF. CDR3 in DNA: TGTGCCAGCAGTCCCCTAACGACTTACCTCAACTACGAGCAGTACTTC.